This TCR beta chain is drawn from a study of beta chain features in type 1 diabetes. General study findings and limits: Type 1 diabetes patients had VDJ junctions that carried fewer insertions and more deletions. Shorter TCRB CDR3s, moderately but significantly so, marked every one of the four CD4+ subsets in Type 1 diabetes patients. The study found that naive, central memory and Treg TCRB repertoires appeared more similar in patients than in healthy donors.

The entirety of the isolated RNA underwent reverse transcription, so expressed TCRB transcripts were sequenced. Assay used: immunoSEQ multiplex PCR; TCRdb lists only in-frame clones, some missing. The sample includes roughly 730,000 clones, around an eighth of them seen just once. CDR1 and CDR2 from the germline V gene are SGHRS and YFSETQ. The CDR3 totals 14 residues. Trimming removed 0 bases from V and 8 bases from J, with 12 bases in between. Of note for this clone: Antigen: not known.

The sequencing sample was made of naive CD4+ T cells from blood. The chain couples TRBV5-1 to TRBJ2-4; D ambiguous. The sequence derives from a man between 18 and 35 years old with type 1 diabetes. The CDR3 protein is CASSLVPESDIQYF. The CDR3 bases are TGCGCCAGCAGCTTGGTTCCGGAGTCCGACATTCAGTACTTC.